The 6 T cell receptor beta chains reported below all come from one sample, sequenced in a study of blood T cell repertoires in COVID-19 (dated by TCRdb to 2020 to 2021). The method was the immunoSEQ multiplex PCR assay. TCRdb provides this immuneACCESS table in a form limited to in-frame rearrangements. Some clones are lacking; in checked studies, under half of them reflect an unresolved V gene, and why the rest are absent is not known. This sample holds some 150,000 clones; approximately 80% were observed only once. The ten largest clonotypes hold around 1.4% of the sample. The source material was peripheral blood. These TCRs come from a human donor in a cohort sampled during active COVID-19.

The V call is TRBV28, the J call TRBJ2-3, with 12 nucleotides matching TRBD2. Germline CDR1 reads MDHEN; CDR2 reads SYDVKM. V lost 3 bases, J lost 8 bases, and 6 bases stayed unmatched. The CDR3 extends over 15 amino acids. CDR3 amino acids: CASSFQTSGSSTQYF. In nucleotides, the CDR3 is TGTGCCAGCAGTTTTCAGACTAGCGGGAGTAGTACGCAGTATTTT.

Only a few counts were recorded for this clone. The chain joins TRBV7-9 to TRBJ2-2; a possible D gene is TRBD1 (6 bases). The V and J ends lost 5 bases and 4 bases respectively, with 14 bases between them. Germline-derived CDR1 and CDR2 are SEHNR and FQNEAQ (reference sequence). The CDR3 consists of 15 residues. The CDR3 loop is CASSQVGGSTGELFF. CDR3 nucleotides: TGTGCCAGCAGCCAAGTAGGGGGTTCCACCGGGGAGCTGTTTTTT.

This clone was seen a few times. The J gene is TRBJ1-6, the V gene TRBV7-3; D is unclear. CDR3 length: 14 amino acids. Trimming pared 4 bases from V and 9 bases from J, leaving 13 bases between. Germline V gives CDR1 SGHTA, CDR2 FQGTGA. DNA for the CDR3: TGTGCCAGCAGCTCCGCTCCGGTCGGTTCACCCCTCCACTTT. Amino acids: CASSSAPVGSPLHF.

V and J are TRBV10-2 and TRBJ1-5; 12 positions agree with TRBD1. J lost 2 bases, V lost 6 bases, and 2 bases had no gene match. The CDR3 spans 15 residues. CDR1 is WSHSY and CDR2 is SAAADI in the germline V gene. The CDR3 reads CASSGTGGRNQPQHF. CDR3 DNA: TGCGCCAGCAGCGGGACAGGGGGCCGCAATCAGCCCCAGCATTTT.

This chain uses TRBV6-4 with TRBJ2-7; 7 bases align to TRBD1. Trimming at V came to 4 bases and at J to 6 bases, leaving 6 bases not matched to a gene. Germline lookup yields CDR1 MRHNA and CDR2 SNTAGT. The CDR3 runs 13 residues. CDR3 sequence (DNA): TGTGCCAGCAGTGCTTTACAGGGGAGCGAGCAGTACTTC. As protein: CASSALQGSEQYF.

The genes are TRBV12-3 or TRBV12-4 and TRBJ1-5; D ambiguous. The CDR3 length is 13 residues. Trimming pared 2 bases from V and 2 bases from J, leaving 4 bases between. The CDR3 nucleotides are TGTGCCAGCAGTTTATTCGGCAATCAGCCCCAGCATTTT. Translating gives CASSLFGNQPQHF.